The next 20 T cell receptor beta chains were all read from a single sample in a study of blood T cell repertoires in COVID-19. Repertoires were generated with immunoSEQ multiplex PCR, while TCRdb's copy carries only in-frame clones and drops some. The sample has 13,000 or so clones, roughly 78% seen once; the top ten hold approximately 34%. The material sequenced was peripheral blood. The receptors originated from a human donor in a cohort sampled during active COVID-19.

By sample share, this clone is large. The gene calls are TRBV2 and TRBJ1-6, with a possible D match to TRBD1 (5 bases). The CDR3 is 15 amino acids. CDR1 is SNHLY, CDR2 FYNNEI, per germline. The V gene lost 7 bases and the J gene lost 3 bases, with 13 bases spanning the gap. The CDR3 DNA reads TGTGCCAGCAAGCTCGGGCAGGGCTATAATTCACCCCTCCACTTT. Its protein is CASKLGQGYNSPLHF.

The V gene is TRBV6-5, the J gene TRBJ2-7; D gene uncertain. Trimming cost V 7 bases and J 2 bases, with 12 bases left between them. Looked up from germline, CDR1 is MNHEY and CDR2 is SVGAGI. This CDR3 is built from 13 residues. CDR3 sequence reads: CASTLSLTYEQYF. CDR3 sequence (DNA): TGTGCCAGCACCCTGAGTTTAACCTACGAGCAGTACTTC.

The V and J genes are TRBV29-1 and TRBJ1-2; the D gene is possibly TRBD1 (6 bases). The length of the CDR3 is 12 residues. V was cut by 4 bases and J by 7 bases, with 13 bases left in between. Germline CDR1 is SQVTM and CDR2 is ANQGSEA. The CDR3 loop is CSVGGGVGGYTF. The CDR3 bases are TGCAGCGTTGGAGGGGGGGTTGGTGGCTACACCTTC.

The chain is built from TRBV4-1 and TRBJ1-2, with D tentatively TRBD1 (6 bases). V lost 0 bases and J 7 bases, leaving 12 bases between the germline ends. CDR1 and CDR2 (germline): MGHRA, YSYEKL. This CDR3 is 14 amino acids long. The CDR3: CASSQDQGMRGYTF. The CDR3, as DNA: TGCGCCAGCAGCCAAGATCAGGGGATGCGTGGCTACACCTTC.

V and J are TRBV7-8 and TRBJ2-4; D not resolved. With 5 bases removed from V and 8 bases from J, the gap between germline ends came to 10 bases. This CDR3 is built from 12 residues. In germline, CDR1 is SGHVS, CDR2 FQNEAQ. The CDR3 sequence: CASSQSRDIQYF. CDR3 in DNA: TGTGCCAGCAGCCAGAGCCGGGACATTCAGTACTTC. Based on the CDR3 plus reference TRBV7-8 and TRBJ2-4, the full variable domain is GAGVSQSPRYKVAKRGQDVALRCDPISGHVSLFWYQQALGQGPEFLTYFQNEAQLDKSGLPSDRFFAERPEGSVSTLKIQRTQQEDSAVYLCASSQSRDIQYFGAGTRLSVL.

This chain joins TRBV6-6 and TRBJ1-5; TRBD1 matches at 8 bases. J gave up 7 bases and V 6 bases, and 8 bases lay outside the gene matches. Germline CDR1 is MNHNY and CDR2 is SVGAGI (reference sequence). The CDR3 spans 14 residues. The CDR3 DNA reads TGTGCCAGCAGGGACAGGGTCGGTGGCCAGCCCCAGCATTTT. Translation: CASRDRVGGQPQHF.

The chain is built from TRBV2 and TRBJ2-7; D is perhaps TRBD1 (6 bases). The CDR3 totals 13 residues. V was trimmed by 4 bases and J by 1 base, leaving 8 bases between them. Germline V gene sequence: CDR1 SNHLY, CDR2 FYNNEI. This chain's CDR3 is CASSGQVSYEQYF. The CDR3 region has the DNA TGTGCCAGCAGTGGACAGGTGTCCTACGAGCAGTACTTC.

The rearrangement joins TRBV5-1 to TRBJ2-1; possible D gene TRBD1, 5 bases. This CDR3 has 11 residues. Germline assignment: CDR1 SGHRS and CDR2 YFSETQ. V was trimmed by 0 bases and J by 10 bases, leaving 5 bases between them. CDR3 DNA sequence: TGCGCCAGCAGCTTGGCAGGGGAGCAGTTCTTC. Translated, it gives CASSLAGEQFF.

The J gene is TRBJ1-6, the V gene TRBV2, with 8 bases that match TRBD1. V gave up 6 bases and J gave up 0 bases; unmatched junction bases: 7. Looked up from germline, CDR1 is SNHLY and CDR2 is FYNNEI. This CDR3 comprises 17 residues. CDR3 region: CASRQGQGFSYNSPLHF. The CDR3 DNA is TGTGCCAGCAGACAAGGACAGGGTTTCTCCTATAATTCACCCCTCCACTTT.

The chain couples TRBV6-2 or TRBV6-3 to TRBJ1-5; possible D gene TRBD1, 6 bases. V dropped 2 bases and J dropped 4 bases, with 12 bases sitting between them. The CDR3 spans 15 residues. Germline CDR1 MNHEY, CDR2 SVGEGT. This chain's CDR3 is CASSYRQAENQPQHF. As DNA, the CDR3 is TGTGCCAGCAGTTACAGACAGGCTGAGAATCAGCCCCAGCATTTT.

The chain joins TRBV6-1 to TRBJ2-2; TRBD1 matches 7 bases. V lost 4 bases, J lost 3 bases, and 8 bases stayed unmatched. The CDR3 is 16 residues long. Germline CDR1 and CDR2: MNHNS and SASEGT. The CDR3 here is CASSGQGGAYTGELFF. In nucleotides, the CDR3 is TGTGCCAGCAGTGGACAAGGGGGCGCCTACACCGGGGAGCTGTTTTTT.

The chain couples TRBV11-2 to TRBJ2-1, with TRBD2 matching 13 bases. The CDR3 runs to 15 residues. V lost 7 bases and J lost 9; bases outside the gene matches: 9. Per germline, CDR1 SGHAT and CDR2 FQNNGV. This CDR3 is CASKILAGGPIEQFF. The DNA for the CDR3 is TGTGCCAGCAAGATACTAGCGGGGGGGCCCATTGAGCAGTTCTTC.

CDR3 sequence: CASSIGTGGIGYTF. DNA of the CDR3: TGTGCCAGTAGTATAGGTACAGGGGGGATCGGCTACACCTTC. V gene TRBV19 combines with J gene TRBJ1-2; TRBD1 matches 8 bases. V shed 1 base, J shed 8 bases, and the junction held 6 bases outside the gene matches. CDR3 length: 14 amino acids. Germline CDR1 and CDR2: LNHDA and SQIVND (reference sequence).

This rearrangement joins TRBV28 to TRBJ1-5; 8 bases map to TRBD1. Losses at the gene ends were 5 bases for V and 6 bases for J; bases not matched to a gene: 6. The V gene's germline CDR1 is MDHEN and CDR2 SYDVKM. The CDR3 is 14 residues long. As DNA, the CDR3 is TGTGCCAGCAGTCAGGACAGGGCCCGTCAGCCCCAGCATTTT. As protein: CASSQDRARQPQHF.

This rearrangement joins TRBV5-4 to TRBJ1-1, with 9 bases aligning to TRBD1. The CDR3 contains 15 residues. Trimming removed 5 bases from V and 0 bases from J; junction bases left unmatched: 5. Germline V gene sequence: CDR1 SGHNT, CDR2 YYREEE (reference sequence). CDR3 DNA: TGTGCCAGCAGACCCACAGGGGGCCTGAACACTGAAGCTTTCTTT. Translating it yields CASRPTGGLNTEAFF.

The V and J genes are TRBV14 and TRBJ1-2, with 7 positions matching TRBD1. The V segment lost 0 bases and the J segment 3 bases; nucleotides outside the gene matches: 10. The CDR3 consists of 17 residues. Germline CDR1 SGHDN, CDR2 FVKESK. Here the CDR3 reads CASSQEENKGQYYGYTF. CDR3 bases: TGTGCCAGCAGCCAAGAGGAGAATAAGGGACAGTACTATGGCTACACCTTC.

The rearrangement joins TRBV6-5 to TRBJ2-7, with 7 bases fitting TRBD2. V lost 7 bases and J lost 3; bases outside the gene matches: 9. The CDR3 loop spans 14 amino acids. CDR1 and CDR2 from the germline V gene are MNHEY and SVGAGI. The CDR3 nucleotides are TGTGCCAGCACCATGGGCTGGGGGGGCTACGAGCAGTACTTC. Residues: CASTMGWGGYEQYF.

J is TRBJ2-3 and V is TRBV18; 12 positions match TRBD1. The ends lost 4 bases at V and 7 bases at J; junction bases unmatched: 9. The germline V gene has CDR1 KGHSH and CDR2 LQKENI. The CDR3 totals 16 residues. The CDR3 region is CASSRPGQGARNTQYF. The CDR3 DNA reads TGTGCCAGCTCACGCCCGGGACAGGGGGCGCGAAATACGCAGTATTTT.

This chain joins TRBV6-5 and TRBJ1-2; no firm D call. The germline V gene encodes CDR1 MNHEY and CDR2 SVGAGI. Trimming took off 5 bases at V and 7 bases at J, with 11 bases between the two ends. CDR3 size: 12 residues. CDR3 region: CASSPKGGGYTF. CDR3 coding DNA: TGTGCCAGCAGTCCCAAAGGCGGTGGCTACACCTTC.

This rearrangement joins TRBV9 to TRBJ1-5; D is unclear. Between the trimmed V and J ends, which lost 2 bases and 3 bases, there was a span of 12 bases. Germline CDR1 SGDLS, CDR2 YYNGEE. This CDR3 comprises 15 residues. CDR3 DNA sequence: TGTGCCAGCAGCGTCTCTGGGCTGAACAATCAGCCCCAGCATTTT. As protein: CASSVSGLNNQPQHF.